This T cell receptor beta chain was sequenced during a study of cytomegalovirus exposure and HLA in healthy donors. The PCR contained 60 Vbeta and 13 Jbeta primers. Some clones are missing from TCRdb's copy, which holds only in-frame ones; the method was immunoSEQ multiplex PCR. The profile shows approximately 160,000 clones, 60% to 85% of them singletons. This CDR3 is built from 13 residues. Deletions cut 4 bases from V and 4 bases from J, with 10 bases between. CDR1 and CDR2 (germline): LNHDA, SQIVND (reference sequence). The receptor was isolated from a woman between 50 and 59 years old in good health and CMV-seropositive. The sample consisted of PBMCs. The V call is TRBV19, the J call TRBJ1-1; maybe TRBD1 (5 bases). CDR3 sequence (DNA): TGTGCCAGTAGTAAGGACACTACCACTGAAGCTTTCTTT. Encoded protein: CASSKDTTTEAFF.